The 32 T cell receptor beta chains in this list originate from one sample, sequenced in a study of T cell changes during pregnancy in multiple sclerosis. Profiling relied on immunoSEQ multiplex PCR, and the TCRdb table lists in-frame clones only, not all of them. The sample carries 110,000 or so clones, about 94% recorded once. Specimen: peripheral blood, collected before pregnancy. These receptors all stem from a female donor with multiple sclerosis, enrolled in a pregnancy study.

In DNA, the CDR3 is TGTGCCAGCAGCTTAGTTAGACAGGCGGGTCAGGGCGAGCAGTACTTC. This encodes CASSLVRQAGQGEQYF. This sequence joins TRBV11-2 and TRBJ2-7; a weak D match, TRBD1 (6 bases). The CDR3 is 16 amino acids. The germline V and J ends were trimmed by 1 base and 6 bases, with 19 bases remaining between them. CDR1 is SGHAT and CDR2 is FQNNGV in the germline V gene.

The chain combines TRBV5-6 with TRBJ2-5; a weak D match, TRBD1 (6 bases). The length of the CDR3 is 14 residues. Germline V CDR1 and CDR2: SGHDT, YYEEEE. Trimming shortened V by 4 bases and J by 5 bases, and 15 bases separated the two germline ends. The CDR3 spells CASSPDRAGETQYF. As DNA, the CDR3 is TGTGCCAGCAGCCCGGACAGAGCTGGGGAGACCCAGTACTTC.

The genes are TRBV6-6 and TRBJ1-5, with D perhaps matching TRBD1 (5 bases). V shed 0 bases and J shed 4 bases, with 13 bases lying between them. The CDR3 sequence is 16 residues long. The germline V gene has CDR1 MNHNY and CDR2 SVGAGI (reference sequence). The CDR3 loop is CASSYSSRVKNQPQHF. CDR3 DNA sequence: TGTGCCAGCAGTTACTCGTCCAGGGTCAAAAATCAGCCCCAGCATTTT.

The CDR3 nucleotides read TGTGCCAGCAGCTTGGAGGGGGTAGGTCAGCCCCAGCATTTT. Amino acids: CASSLEGVGQPQHF. The V call is TRBV5-4, the J call TRBJ1-5, with D perhaps TRBD1 (6 bases). V lost 0 bases and J lost 6, with 10 bases in between. Germline V gene lookup returns CDR1 SGHNT and CDR2 YYREEE (reference sequence). The CDR3 covers 14 residues.

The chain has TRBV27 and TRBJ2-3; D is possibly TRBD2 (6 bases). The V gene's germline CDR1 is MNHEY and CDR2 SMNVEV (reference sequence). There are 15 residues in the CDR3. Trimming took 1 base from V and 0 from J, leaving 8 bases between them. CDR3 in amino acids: CASSLYAGSTDTQYF. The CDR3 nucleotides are TGTGCCAGCAGTTTATACGCGGGGAGCACAGATACGCAGTATTTT.

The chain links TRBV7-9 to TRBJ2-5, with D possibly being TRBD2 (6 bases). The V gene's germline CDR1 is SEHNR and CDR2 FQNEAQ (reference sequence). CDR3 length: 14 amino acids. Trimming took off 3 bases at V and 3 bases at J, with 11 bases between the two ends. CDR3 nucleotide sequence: TGTGCCAGCAGCTTTAGCGGACCAGAAGAGACCCAGTACTTC. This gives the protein CASSFSGPEETQYF.

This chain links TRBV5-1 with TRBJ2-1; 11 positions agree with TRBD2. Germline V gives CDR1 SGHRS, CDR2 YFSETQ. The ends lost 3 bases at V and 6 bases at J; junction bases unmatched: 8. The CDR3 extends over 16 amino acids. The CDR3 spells CASSSLAGGPINEQFF. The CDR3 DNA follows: TGCGCCAGCAGCTCGTTAGCGGGAGGGCCCATCAATGAGCAGTTCTTC.

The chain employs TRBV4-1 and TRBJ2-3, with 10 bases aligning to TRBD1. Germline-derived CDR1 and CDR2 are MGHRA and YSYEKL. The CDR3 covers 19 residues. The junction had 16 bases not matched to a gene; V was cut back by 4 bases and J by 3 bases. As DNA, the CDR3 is TGCGCCAGCAGCCTCCAAAATTCCTTCCGGGACAGGGGAACAGATACGCAGTATTTT. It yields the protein CASSLQNSFRDRGTDTQYF.

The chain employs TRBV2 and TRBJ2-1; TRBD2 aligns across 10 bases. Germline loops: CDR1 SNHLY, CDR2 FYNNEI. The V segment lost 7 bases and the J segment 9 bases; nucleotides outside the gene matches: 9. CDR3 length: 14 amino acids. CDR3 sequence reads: CASIGLAVRGEQFF. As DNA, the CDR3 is TGTGCCAGCATTGGACTAGCGGTCAGGGGTGAGCAGTTCTTC.

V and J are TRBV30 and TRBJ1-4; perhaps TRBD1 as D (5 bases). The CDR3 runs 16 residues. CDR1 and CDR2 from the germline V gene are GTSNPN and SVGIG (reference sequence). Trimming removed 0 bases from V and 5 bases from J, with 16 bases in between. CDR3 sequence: CAWSVLGHPKNEKLFF. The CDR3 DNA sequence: TGTGCCTGGAGTGTTCTCGGACACCCAAAGAATGAAAAACTGTTTTTT.

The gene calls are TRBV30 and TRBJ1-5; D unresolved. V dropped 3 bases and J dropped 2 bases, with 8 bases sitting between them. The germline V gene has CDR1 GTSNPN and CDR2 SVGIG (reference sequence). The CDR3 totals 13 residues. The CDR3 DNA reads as TGTGCCTGGAGCAGCGAGGGCAATCAGCCCCAGCATTTT. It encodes CAWSSEGNQPQHF.

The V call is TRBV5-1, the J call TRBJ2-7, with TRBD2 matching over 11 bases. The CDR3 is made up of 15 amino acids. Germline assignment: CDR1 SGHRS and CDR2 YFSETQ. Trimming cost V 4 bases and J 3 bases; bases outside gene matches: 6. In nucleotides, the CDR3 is TGCGCCAGCAGCGTGGGGACTAGCGGACTCTACGAGCAGTACTTC. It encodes CASSVGTSGLYEQYF.

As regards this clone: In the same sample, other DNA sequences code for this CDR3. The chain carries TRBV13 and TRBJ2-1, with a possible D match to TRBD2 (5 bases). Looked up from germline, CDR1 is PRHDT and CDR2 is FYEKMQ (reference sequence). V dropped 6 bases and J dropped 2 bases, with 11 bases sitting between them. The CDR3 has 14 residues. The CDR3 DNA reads TGTGCCAGCAGTCCAGACGGGACCTACAATGAGCAGTTCTTC. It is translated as CASSPDGTYNEQFF. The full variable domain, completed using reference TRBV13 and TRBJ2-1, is AAGVIQSPRHLIKEKRETATLKCYPIPRHDTVYWYQQGPGQDPQFLISFYEKMQSDKGSIPDRFSAQQFSDYHSELNMSSLELGDSALYFCASSPDGTYNEQFFGPGTRLTVL.

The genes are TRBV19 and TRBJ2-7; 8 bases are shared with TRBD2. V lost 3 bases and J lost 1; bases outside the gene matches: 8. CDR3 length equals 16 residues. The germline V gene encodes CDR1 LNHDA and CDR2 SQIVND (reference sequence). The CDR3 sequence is CASSISHSGTSYEQYF. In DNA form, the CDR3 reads TGTGCCAGTAGTATTTCCCATAGCGGGACGTCCTACGAGCAGTACTTC.

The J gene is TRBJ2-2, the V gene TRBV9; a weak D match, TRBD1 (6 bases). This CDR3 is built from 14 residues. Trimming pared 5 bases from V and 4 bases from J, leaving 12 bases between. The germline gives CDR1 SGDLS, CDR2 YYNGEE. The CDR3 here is CASRETGSTGELFF. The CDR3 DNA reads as TGTGCCAGCAGGGAGACAGGAAGCACCGGGGAGCTGTTTTTT.

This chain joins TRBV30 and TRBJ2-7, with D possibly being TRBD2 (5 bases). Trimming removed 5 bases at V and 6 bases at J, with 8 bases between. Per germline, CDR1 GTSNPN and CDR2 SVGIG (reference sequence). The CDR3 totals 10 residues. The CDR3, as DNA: TGTGCCTGGGGAGGCATCGAGCAGTACTTC. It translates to CAWGGIEQYF.

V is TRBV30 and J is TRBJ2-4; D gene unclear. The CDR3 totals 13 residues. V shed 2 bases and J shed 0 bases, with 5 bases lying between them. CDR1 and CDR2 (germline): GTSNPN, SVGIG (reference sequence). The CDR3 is CAWSLLAKNIQYF. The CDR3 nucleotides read TGTGCCTGGAGTCTATTAGCCAAAAACATTCAGTACTTC.

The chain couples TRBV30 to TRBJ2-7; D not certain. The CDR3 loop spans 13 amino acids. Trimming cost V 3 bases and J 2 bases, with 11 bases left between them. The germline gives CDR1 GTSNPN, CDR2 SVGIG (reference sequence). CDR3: CAWRISLTYEQYF. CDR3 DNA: TGTGCCTGGAGAATAAGCCTTACCTACGAGCAGTACTTC. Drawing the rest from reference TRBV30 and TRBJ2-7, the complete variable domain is SQTIHQWPATLVQPVGSPLSLECTVEGTSNPNLYWYRQAAGRGLQLLFYSVGIGQISSEVPQNLSASRPQDRQFILSSKKLLLSDSGFYLCAWRISLTYEQYFGPGTRLTVT.

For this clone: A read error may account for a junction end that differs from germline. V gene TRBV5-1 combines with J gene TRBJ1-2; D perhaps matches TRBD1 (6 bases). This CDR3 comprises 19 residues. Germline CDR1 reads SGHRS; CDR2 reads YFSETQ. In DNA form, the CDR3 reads TGCGCCAGCAGCTTGGGGCCGACAGGAGGTCCTATGGATAGAGGTCCCTACTCCTTC. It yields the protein CASSLGPTGGPMDRGPYSF.

For the CDR3, the DNA is TGCAGCGTTGCCCCTGCGGGGACTAGCCCCCACGAGCAGTACTTC. It translates to CSVAPAGTSPHEQYF. The chain employs TRBV29-1 and TRBJ2-7, with 9 bases lining up with TRBD2. There are 15 residues in the CDR3. V lost 4 bases to trimming and J lost 5 bases; unmatched junction nucleotides: 12. Germline loops: CDR1 SQVTM, CDR2 ANQGSEA.

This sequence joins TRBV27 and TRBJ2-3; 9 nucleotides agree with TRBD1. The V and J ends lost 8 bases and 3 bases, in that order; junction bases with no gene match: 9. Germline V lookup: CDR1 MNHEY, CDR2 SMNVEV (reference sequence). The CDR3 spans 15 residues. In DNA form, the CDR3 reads TGTGCCAGCTGGACAGGGGATTTTAGGACAGATACGCAGTATTTT. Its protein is CASWTGDFRTDTQYF.

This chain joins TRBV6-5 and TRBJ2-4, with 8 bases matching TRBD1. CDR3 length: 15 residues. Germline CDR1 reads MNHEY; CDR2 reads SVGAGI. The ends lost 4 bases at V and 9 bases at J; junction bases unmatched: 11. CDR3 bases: TGTGCCAGCAGTTCCTCGGACAGGGAGATGATCATTCAGTACTTC. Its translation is CASSSSDREMIIQYF.

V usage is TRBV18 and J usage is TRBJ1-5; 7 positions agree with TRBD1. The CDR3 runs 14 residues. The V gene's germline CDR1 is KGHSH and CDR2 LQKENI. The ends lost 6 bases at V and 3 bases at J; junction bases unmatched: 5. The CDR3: CASSPGTANQPQHF. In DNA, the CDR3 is TGTGCCAGCTCCCCTGGGACAGCCAATCAGCCCCAGCATTTT.

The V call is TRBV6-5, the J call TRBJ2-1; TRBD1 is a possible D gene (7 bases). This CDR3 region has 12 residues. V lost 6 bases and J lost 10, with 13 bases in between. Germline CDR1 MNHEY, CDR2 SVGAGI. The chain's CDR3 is CASRYRGGEQFF. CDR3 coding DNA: TGTGCCAGCAGATACAGGGGAGGCGAGCAGTTCTTC.

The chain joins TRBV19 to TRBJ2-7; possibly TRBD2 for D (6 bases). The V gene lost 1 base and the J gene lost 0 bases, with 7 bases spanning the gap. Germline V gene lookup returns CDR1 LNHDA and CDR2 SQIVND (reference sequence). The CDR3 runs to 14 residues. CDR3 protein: CASSIASDSYEQYF. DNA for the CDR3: TGTGCCAGTAGTATAGCTAGCGACTCCTACGAGCAGTACTTC.

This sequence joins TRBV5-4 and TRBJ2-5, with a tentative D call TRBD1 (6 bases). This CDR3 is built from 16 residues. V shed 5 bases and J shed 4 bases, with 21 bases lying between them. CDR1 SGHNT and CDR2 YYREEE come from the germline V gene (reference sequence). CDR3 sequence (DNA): TGTGCCAGCAGTAATATACAGGGTTTGTTCGGAGAGACCCAGTACTTC. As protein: CASSNIQGLFGETQYF.

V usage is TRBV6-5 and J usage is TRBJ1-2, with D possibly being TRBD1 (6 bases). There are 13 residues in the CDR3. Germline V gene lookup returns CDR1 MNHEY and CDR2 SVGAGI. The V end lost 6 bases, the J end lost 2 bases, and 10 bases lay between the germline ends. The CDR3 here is CASRRQENYGYTF. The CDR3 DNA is TGTGCCAGCAGGCGACAGGAAAACTATGGCTACACCTTC.

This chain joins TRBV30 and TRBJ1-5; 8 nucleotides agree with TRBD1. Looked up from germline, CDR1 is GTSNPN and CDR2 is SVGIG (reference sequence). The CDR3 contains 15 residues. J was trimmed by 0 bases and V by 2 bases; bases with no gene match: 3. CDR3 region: CAWSKGQGSNQPQHF. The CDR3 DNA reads TGTGCCTGGAGTAAAGGACAGGGTAGCAATCAGCCCCAGCATTTT.

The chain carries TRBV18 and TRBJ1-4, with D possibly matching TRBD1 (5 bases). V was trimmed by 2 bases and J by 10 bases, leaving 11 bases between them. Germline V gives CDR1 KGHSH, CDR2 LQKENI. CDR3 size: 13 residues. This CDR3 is CASSPTGDVKLFF. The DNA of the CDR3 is TGTGCCAGCTCACCAACGGGGGATGTAAAACTGTTTTTT.

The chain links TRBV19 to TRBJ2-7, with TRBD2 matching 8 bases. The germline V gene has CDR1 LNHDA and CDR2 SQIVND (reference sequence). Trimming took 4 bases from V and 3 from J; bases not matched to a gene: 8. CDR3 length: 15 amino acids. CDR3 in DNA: TGTGCCAGTAGTACCCAAAATCGGGGGGGCTACGAGCAGTACTTC. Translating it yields CASSTQNRGGYEQYF.

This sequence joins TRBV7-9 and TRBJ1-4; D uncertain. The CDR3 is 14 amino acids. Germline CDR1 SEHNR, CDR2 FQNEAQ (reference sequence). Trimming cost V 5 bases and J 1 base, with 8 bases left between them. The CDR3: CASSLDITNEKLFF. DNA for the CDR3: TGTGCCAGCAGCCTCGACATAACTAATGAAAAACTGTTTTTT. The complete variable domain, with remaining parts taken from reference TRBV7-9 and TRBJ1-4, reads DTGVSQNPRHKITKRGQNVTFRCDPISEHNRLYWYRQTLGQGPEFLTYFQNEAQLEKSRLLSDRFSAERPKGSFSTLEIQRTEQGDSAMYLCASSLDITNEKLFFGSGTQLSVL.

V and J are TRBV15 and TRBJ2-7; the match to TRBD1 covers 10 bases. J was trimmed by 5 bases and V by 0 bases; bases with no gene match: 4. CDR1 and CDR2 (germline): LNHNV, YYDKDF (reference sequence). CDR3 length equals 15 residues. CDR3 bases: TGTGCCACCAGCAGAGATGGGACAGGGGCCCACGAGCAGTACTTC. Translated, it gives CATSRDGTGAHEQYF.